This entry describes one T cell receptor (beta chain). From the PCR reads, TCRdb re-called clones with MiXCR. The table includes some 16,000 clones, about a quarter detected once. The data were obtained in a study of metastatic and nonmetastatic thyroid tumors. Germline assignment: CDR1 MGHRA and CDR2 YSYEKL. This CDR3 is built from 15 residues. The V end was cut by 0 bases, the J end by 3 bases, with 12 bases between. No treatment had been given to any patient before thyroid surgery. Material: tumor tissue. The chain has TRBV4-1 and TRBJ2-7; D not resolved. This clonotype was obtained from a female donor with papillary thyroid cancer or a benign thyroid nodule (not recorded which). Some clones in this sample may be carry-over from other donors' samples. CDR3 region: CASSQDRVGLYEQYF. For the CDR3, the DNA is TGCGCCAGCAGCCAAGATCGGGTAGGTCTCTACGAGCAGTACTTC.